The 2 T cell receptor beta chains listed next were all sequenced from one sample in a study of T cell repertoires in cytomegalovirus infection. These TCRs' antigens remain unknown. TCRdb re-analysed the reads in MiXCR, keeping a single row per CDR3 protein. The profile covers about 470,000 distinct CDR3 sequences, with roughly 46% appearing a single time and roughly two fifths taken by the ten largest. Material: cultured PBMCs, obtained from culture after CMV antigen stimulation. These receptor sequences come from a human donor in good health (CMV status not recorded). Some clones in this sample may be carry-over from other donors' samples.

This clonotype has ten or more counts. The chain couples TRBV7-2 to TRBJ2-7; 7 bases align to TRBD1. V gave up 6 bases and J gave up 2 bases; unmatched junction bases: 10. In germline, CDR1 is SGHTA, CDR2 FQGNSA. The CDR3 contains 15 residues. As DNA, the CDR3 is TGTGCCAGCAGGCACACCGGGACAGTCACCTACGAGCAGTACTTC. Amino acid sequence: CASRHTGTVTYEQYF.

The sample holds a few counts of this clonotype. The chain joins TRBV7-6 to TRBJ1-4; 7 bases are a match to TRBD1. V lost 5 bases, J lost 5 bases, and 11 bases stayed unmatched. The germline V gene has CDR1 SGHVS and CDR2 FNYEAQ. The CDR3 runs 16 residues. CDR3 sequence reads: CASSPTSGTANEKLFF. Written as DNA, the CDR3 is TGTGCCAGCAGCCCCACATCCGGGACAGCAAATGAAAAACTGTTTTTT. Drawing the rest from reference TRBV7-6 and TRBJ1-4, the complete variable domain is GAGVSQSPRYKVTKRGQDVALRCDPISGHVSLYWYRQALGQGPEFLTYFNYEAQQDKSGLPNDRFSAERPEGSISTLTIQRTEQRDSAMYRCASSPTSGTANEKLFFGSGTQLSVL.